The 6 T cell receptor beta chains below were found in one sample sequenced in a study of PD-L1 blockade in urothelial cancer. The protocol was immunoSEQ multiplex PCR, while the TCRdb copy is restricted to in-frame clones and leaves out a portion. The sample shows tens of thousands of clones, roughly 87% of them seen only once. The material was PBMCs, obtained around atezolizumab (anti-PD-L1) treatment. These TCRs come from a woman between 65 and 79 years old with urothelial cancer.

This chain connects TRBV5-1 to TRBJ1-4, with D perhaps TRBD1 (5 bases). CDR1 SGHRS and CDR2 YFSETQ come from the germline V gene. The V and J ends lost 1 base and 8 bases respectively, with 12 bases between them. CDR3 length: 14 residues. The CDR3 sequence is CASSLNGGAEKLFF. The CDR3, as DNA: TGCGCCAGCAGCTTGAATGGAGGGGCGGAAAAACTGTTTTTT.

This clone was detected once. The genes are TRBV6-1 and TRBJ2-1; D possibly corresponds to TRBD2 (5 bases). The CDR3 contains 16 residues. Trimming took 2 bases from V and 5 from J, leaving 16 bases between them. Germline lookup yields CDR1 MNHNS and CDR2 SASEGT. CDR3 in amino acids: CASSEFPRTENNEQFF. In DNA, the CDR3 is TGTGCCAGCAGTGAATTCCCGCGGACTGAAAACAATGAGCAGTTCTTC.

This chain links TRBV30 with TRBJ2-2; the match to TRBD2 covers 7 bases. Germline V gives CDR1 GTSNPN, CDR2 SVGIG (reference sequence). CDR3 size: 14 residues. Unmatched junction bases numbered 6, after V lost 3 bases and J lost 5 bases. CDR3 DNA: TGTGCCTGGAGCCGCGGGAGTTGGACCGGGGAGCTGTTTTTT. Its protein is CAWSRGSWTGELFF. Based on the CDR3 plus reference TRBV30 and TRBJ2-2, the full variable domain is SQTIHQWPATLVQPVGSPLSLECTVEGTSNPNLYWYRQAAGRGLQLLFYSVGIGQISSEVPQNLSASRPQDRQFILSSKKLLLSDSGFYLCAWSRGSWTGELFFGEGSRLTVL.

The V gene is TRBV6-1, the J gene TRBJ2-6; 7 bases are a match to TRBD2. This CDR3 spans 19 amino acids. The junction had 10 bases not matched to a gene; V was cut back by 2 bases and J by 0 bases. Germline assignment: CDR1 MNHNS and CDR2 SASEGT. CDR3 amino acids: CASSEPWEGPGSGANVLTF. For the CDR3, the DNA is TGTGCCAGCAGTGAACCTTGGGAGGGCCCCGGCTCTGGGGCCAACGTCCTGACTTTC.

This chain connects TRBV7-9 to TRBJ2-7, with D perhaps TRBD1 (6 bases). The CDR3 runs 15 residues. The V end was cut by 4 bases, the J end by 5 bases, with 18 bases between. Germline CDR1 and CDR2: SEHNR and FQNEAQ (reference sequence). CDR3 region: CASSSTKQGIHEQYF. CDR3 in DNA: TGTGCCAGCAGCTCGACGAAACAGGGAATCCACGAGCAGTACTTC.

V is TRBV5-1 and J is TRBJ1-1, with D possibly TRBD1 on 6 matching bases. The V end was cut by 0 bases, the J end by 0 bases, with 6 bases between. The CDR3 consists of 14 residues. In germline, CDR1 is SGHRS, CDR2 YFSETQ. The CDR3 coding sequence is TGCGCCAGCAGCTTGGGACAGGTGAACACTGAAGCTTTCTTT. Amino acid sequence: CASSLGQVNTEAFF.